The 20 T cell receptor beta chains reported below all come from one sample, sequenced in a study of blood T cell repertoires in COVID-19. Profiling relied on immunoSEQ multiplex PCR, and the TCRdb table lists in-frame clones only, not all of them. The sample carries some 19,000 clones, 86% recorded once. The sequenced material came from peripheral blood. The receptors were gathered from a man aged 65 to 79 with acute or convalescent COVID-19.

CDR3 amino acids: CASSQQGHHGGYTF. The CDR3 coding sequence is TGTGCCAGCAGTCAACAGGGCCATCACGGAGGCTACACCTTC. The chain has TRBV28 and TRBJ1-2; weak D call: TRBD1 (6 bases). CDR3 size: 14 residues. Trimming stripped 5 bases from V and 8 bases from J, with 18 bases between. Germline V gene lookup returns CDR1 MDHEN and CDR2 SYDVKM.

The gene calls are TRBV7-3 and TRBJ2-7; D might be TRBD1 (5 bases). The V gene's germline CDR1 is SGHTA and CDR2 FQGTGA. This CDR3 has 13 residues. Trimming removed 5 bases from V and 1 base from J, with 9 bases in between. CDR3: CASSSTGSYEQYF. The CDR3 nucleotides read TGTGCCAGCAGCAGCACAGGTTCCTACGAGCAGTACTTC.

This clone was seen only once. The V call is TRBV19, the J call TRBJ2-3; D may be TRBD1 (6 bases). V dropped 6 bases and J dropped 2 bases, with 9 bases sitting between them. Looked up from germline, CDR1 is LNHDA and CDR2 is SQIVND (reference sequence). The CDR3 consists of 13 residues. The CDR3 protein is CASRDSPTDTQYF. The DNA for the CDR3 is TGTGCCAGTAGGGACAGCCCCACAGATACGCAGTATTTT. Variable domain in full (rest from reference TRBV19 and TRBJ2-3): DGGITQSPKYLFRKEGQNVTLSCEQNLNHDAMYWYRQDPGQGLRLIYYSQIVNDFQKGDIAEGYSVSREKKESFPLTVTSAQKNPTAFYLCASRDSPTDTQYFGPGTRLTVL.

This chain connects TRBV7-9 to TRBJ1-2; D not resolved. CDR3 length equals 16 residues. Between the trimmed V and J ends, which lost 8 bases and 0 bases, there was a span of 19 bases. CDR1 is SEHNR, CDR2 FQNEAQ, per germline (reference sequence). The CDR3 loop reads CASFLMAGIANYGYTF. CDR3 DNA sequence: TGTGCCAGCTTTCTGATGGCGGGGATAGCTAACTATGGCTACACCTTC.

The gene calls are TRBV15 and TRBJ1-2; D not resolved. The V gene's germline CDR1 is LNHNV and CDR2 YYDKDF (reference sequence). V was clipped by 5 bases and J by 2 bases, with 9 bases between them. The CDR3 extends over 13 amino acids. The CDR3 sequence is CATSPDRNYGYTF. The CDR3 coding sequence is TGTGCCACCAGCCCCGATCGGAACTATGGCTACACCTTC.

This clone appeared a few times. The CDR3 sequence: CASSPTGGLSTEAFF. Here the CDR3 DNA reads TGTGCCAGCAGCCCGACAGGGGGCCTTTCTACTGAAGCTTTCTTT. The genes are TRBV9 and TRBJ1-1; 10 nucleotides line up with TRBD1. Germline V gene sequence: CDR1 SGDLS, CDR2 YYNGEE. CDR3 length equals 15 residues. V shed 4 bases and J 5 bases; nucleotides not matched to a gene: 8.

The chain links TRBV10-3 to TRBJ2-5; weak D call: TRBD1 (6 bases). Germline values: CDR1 ENHRY, CDR2 SYGVKD. The CDR3 has 13 amino acids. The ends were cut back, 3 bases at V and 3 bases at J, with 8 bases in the middle. For the CDR3, the DNA is TGTGCCATCAGTGACAGACAGGAAGAGACCCAGTACTTC. Residues: CAISDRQEETQYF.

This chain joins TRBV27 and TRBJ1-1; D gene unclear. The CDR3 has 12 amino acids. V lost 4 bases to trimming and J lost 5 bases, with 8 bases between them. The germline V gene encodes CDR1 MNHEY and CDR2 SMNVEV (reference sequence). The CDR3, as DNA: TGTGCCAGCAGTTCCGGGGTGACTGAAGCTTTCTTT. Encoded protein: CASSSGVTEAFF.

This sequence joins TRBV4-1 and TRBJ2-1, with no clear D. Trimming took 0 bases from V and 3 from J, leaving 9 bases between them. Germline V gene sequence: CDR1 MGHRA, CDR2 YSYEKL. CDR3 length equals 15 residues. The CDR3 sequence is CASSQDETGYNEQFF. In DNA form, the CDR3 reads TGCGCCAGCAGCCAAGACGAGACGGGCTACAATGAGCAGTTCTTC.

The J gene is TRBJ2-5, the V gene TRBV6-6, with D perhaps TRBD1 (5 bases). This CDR3 has 14 amino acids. Germline V gives CDR1 MNHNY, CDR2 SVGAGI (reference sequence). Trimming removed 2 bases at V and 3 bases at J, with 10 bases between. Written as DNA, the CDR3 is TGTGCCAGCAGTTACGGCGGACAAGAAGAGACCCAGTACTTC. The encoded protein is CASSYGGQEETQYF.

V usage is TRBV2 and J usage is TRBJ2-3; tentatively, D is TRBD1 (5 bases). Germline V gene lookup returns CDR1 SNHLY and CDR2 FYNNEI. This CDR3 comprises 12 residues. Trimming shortened V by 6 bases and J by 1 base, and 5 bases separated the two germline ends. CDR3 sequence reads: CASRGRTDTQYF. In DNA form, the CDR3 reads TGTGCCAGCAGGGGGCGCACAGATACGCAGTATTTT.

This clone was counted a few times. This sequence joins TRBV6-2 or TRBV6-3 and TRBJ2-7, with TRBD1 identical over 7 bases. The CDR3 spans 15 residues. Germline lookup yields CDR1 MNHEY and CDR2 SVGEGT. Trimming at V came to 5 bases and at J to 5 bases, leaving 12 bases not matched to a gene. The CDR3 DNA reads TGTGCCAGCAGTCCAGGGGGAGCAACGTCGGACGAGCAGTACTTC. Amino acids: CASSPGGATSDEQYF.

The rearrangement uses TRBV4-3 and TRBJ2-2, with 9 bases aligning to TRBD2. J was trimmed by 6 bases and V by 0 bases; bases with no gene match: 11. The germline V gene encodes CDR1 LGHNA and CDR2 YSLEER. This CDR3 contains 18 residues. CDR3 in DNA: TGCGCCAGCAGCCAAGATGGGGTAGCGGGAGAGGACTCCGGGGAGCTGTTTTTT. Translating gives CASSQDGVAGEDSGELFF.

This chain uses TRBV5-1 with TRBJ2-1; weak D call: TRBD1 (5 bases). The CDR3 is made up of 14 amino acids. Trimming took off 0 bases at V and 4 bases at J, with 8 bases between the two ends. The germline V gene has CDR1 SGHRS and CDR2 YFSETQ. The DNA for the CDR3 is TGCGCCAGCAGCTTGGAGGGGCCTTACAATGAGCAGTTCTTC. This sequence encodes CASSLEGPYNEQFF.

The chain has TRBV20-1 and TRBJ2-5; D not certain. The V and J ends lost 5 bases and 5 bases respectively, with 9 bases between them. The CDR3 sequence is 11 residues long. The germline gives CDR1 DFQATT, CDR2 SNEGSKA (reference sequence). CDR3 sequence (DNA): TGCAGTGCTGAACATTCGGAGACCCAGTACTTC. It specifies CSAEHSETQYF.

The rearrangement joins TRBV27 to TRBJ1-1, with D unresolved. Germline V gene data show CDR1 as MNHEY and CDR2 as SMNVEV (reference sequence). The length of the CDR3 is 16 residues. With 0 bases removed from V and 1 base from J, the gap between germline ends came to 12 bases. This CDR3 reads CASSLSGGRGNTEAFF. CDR3 nucleotide sequence: TGTGCCAGCAGTTTATCGGGAGGGCGCGGGAACACTGAAGCTTTCTTT.

The genes are TRBV5-1 and TRBJ2-1; 9 bases agree with TRBD2. From germline, CDR1 is SGHRS and CDR2 YFSETQ. Trimming at V came to 1 base and at J to 4 bases, leaving 12 bases not matched to a gene. There are 18 residues in the CDR3. The CDR3 loop is CASSLRLWREGLYNEQFF. The CDR3 DNA reads as TGCGCCAGCAGCTTGCGACTTTGGCGGGAGGGCCTGTACAATGAGCAGTTCTTC. The complete variable domain, with remaining parts taken from reference TRBV5-1 and TRBJ2-1, reads KAGVTQTPRYLIKTRGQQVTLSCSPISGHRSVSWYQQTPGQGLQFLFEYFSETQRNKGNFPGRFSGRQFSNSRSEMNVSTLELGDSALYLCASSLRLWREGLYNEQFFGPGTRLTVL.

The genes are TRBV4-1 and TRBJ2-7; tentatively, D is TRBD2 (6 bases). V was pared by 6 bases and J by 6 bases, with 18 bases between. The CDR3 extends over 14 amino acids. CDR1 and CDR2 from the germline V gene are MGHRA and YSYEKL. The CDR3 here is CASSNLYGTPEQYF. For the CDR3, the DNA is TGCGCCAGCAGTAACCTGTATGGGACTCCCGAGCAGTACTTC.

The chain uses TRBV18 and TRBJ2-3; TRBD2 matches at 7 bases. The germline gives CDR1 KGHSH, CDR2 LQKENI. This CDR3 contains 17 residues. V lost 8 bases and J lost 0; bases outside the gene matches: 14. This CDR3 reads CASPRDYSSASTDTQYF. The CDR3 region has the DNA TGTGCCAGCCCCCGGGACTACTCGAGTGCTAGCACAGATACGCAGTATTTT.

V usage is TRBV7-2 and J usage is TRBJ1-1; 8 bases fit TRBD1. This CDR3 has 14 amino acids. The trim removed 5 bases at V and 5 bases at J, leaving 7 bases unmatched. Germline lookup yields CDR1 SGHTA and CDR2 FQGNSA. DNA for the CDR3: TGTGCCAGCAGCCCCCGGACAGGGAGGACTGAAGCTTTCTTT. Amino acids: CASSPRTGRTEAFF.